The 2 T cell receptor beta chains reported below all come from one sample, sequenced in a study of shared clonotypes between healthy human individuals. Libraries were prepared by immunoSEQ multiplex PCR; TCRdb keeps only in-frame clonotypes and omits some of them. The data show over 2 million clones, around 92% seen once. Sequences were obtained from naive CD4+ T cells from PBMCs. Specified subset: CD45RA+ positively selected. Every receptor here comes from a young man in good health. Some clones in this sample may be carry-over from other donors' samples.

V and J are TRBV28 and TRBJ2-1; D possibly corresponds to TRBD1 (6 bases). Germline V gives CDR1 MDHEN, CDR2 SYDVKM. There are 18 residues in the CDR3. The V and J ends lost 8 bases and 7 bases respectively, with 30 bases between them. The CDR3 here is CASPSWDKRRRKGNEQFF. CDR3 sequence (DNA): TGTGCCAGCCCATCGTGGGACAAGAGACGAAGAAAGGGTAATGAGCAGTTCTTC. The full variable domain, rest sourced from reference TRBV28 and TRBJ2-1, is DVKVTQSSRYLVKRTGEKVFLECVQDMDHENMFWYRQDPGLGLRLIYFSYDVKMKEKGDIPEGYSVSREKKERFSLILESASTNQTSMYLCASPSWDKRRRKGNEQFFGPGTRLTVL.

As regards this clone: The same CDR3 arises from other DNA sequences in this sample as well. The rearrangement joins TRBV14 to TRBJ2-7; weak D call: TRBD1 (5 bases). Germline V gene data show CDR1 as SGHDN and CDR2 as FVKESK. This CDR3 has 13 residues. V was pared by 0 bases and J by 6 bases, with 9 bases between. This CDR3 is CASSQDRRGEQYF. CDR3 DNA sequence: TGTGCCAGCAGCCAAGATCGTAGGGGCGAGCAGTACTTC.